Described below is a single T cell receptor (beta chain) sequence and its context. V trimming: 7 bases; J trimming: 4 bases; junction bases outside the gene matches: 6. There are 14 residues in the CDR3. Germline loops: CDR1 SGHTA, CDR2 FQGTGA. Libraries were prepared by immunoSEQ multiplex PCR; TCRdb keeps only in-frame clonotypes and omits some of them. The sample lists 80,000 to 95,000 clones, 90% to 97% occurring once. These data come from a study of technical replicates of blood from four donors. The receptor comes from a human donor in good health. The rearrangement joins TRBV7-3 to TRBJ1-5, with 8 bases lining up with TRBD1. The sequencing input was T cells isolated from PBMCs. The CDR3: CASNHRGSNQPQHF. CDR3 nucleotides: TGTGCCAGCAACCACAGGGGGAGTAATCAGCCCCAGCATTTT. The whole variable domain, filled in from reference TRBV7-3 and TRBJ1-5, reads GAGVSQTPSNKVTEKGKYVELRCDPISGHTALYWYRQSLGQGPEFLIYFQGTGAADDSGLPNDRFFAVRPEGSVSTLKIQRTERGDSAVYLCASNHRGSNQPQHFGDGTRLSIL.